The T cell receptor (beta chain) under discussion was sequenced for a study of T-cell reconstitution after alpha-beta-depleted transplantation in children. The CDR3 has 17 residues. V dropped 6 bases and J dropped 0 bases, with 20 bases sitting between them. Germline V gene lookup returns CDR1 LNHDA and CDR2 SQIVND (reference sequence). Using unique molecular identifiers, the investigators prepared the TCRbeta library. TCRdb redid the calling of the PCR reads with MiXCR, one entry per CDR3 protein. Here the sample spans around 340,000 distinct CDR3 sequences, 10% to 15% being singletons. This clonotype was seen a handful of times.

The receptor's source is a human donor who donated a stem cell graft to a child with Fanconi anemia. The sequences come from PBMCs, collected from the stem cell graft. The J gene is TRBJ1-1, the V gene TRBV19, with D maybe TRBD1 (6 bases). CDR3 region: CASRARGGRGLNTEAFF. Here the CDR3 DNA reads TGTGCCAGTAGAGCCAGGGGAGGTCGGGGATTGAACACTGAAGCTTTCTTT.